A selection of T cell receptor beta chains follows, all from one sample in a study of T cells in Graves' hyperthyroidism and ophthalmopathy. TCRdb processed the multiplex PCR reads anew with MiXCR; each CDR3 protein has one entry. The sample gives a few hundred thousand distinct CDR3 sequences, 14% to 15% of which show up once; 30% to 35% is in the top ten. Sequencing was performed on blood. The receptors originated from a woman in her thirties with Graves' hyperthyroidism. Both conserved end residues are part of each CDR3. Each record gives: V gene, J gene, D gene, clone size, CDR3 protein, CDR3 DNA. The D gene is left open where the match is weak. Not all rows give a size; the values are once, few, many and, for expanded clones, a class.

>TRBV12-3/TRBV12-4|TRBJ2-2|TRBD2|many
CASSPSGRDTGELFF
TGTGCCAGCAGCCCTAGCGGGAGGGACACCGGGGAGCTGTTTTTT
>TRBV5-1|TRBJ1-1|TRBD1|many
CASRTGQGLMNTEAFF
TGCGCCAGCAGAACGGGACAGGGGCTCATGAACACTGAAGCTTTCTTT
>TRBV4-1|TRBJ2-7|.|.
CASSQELGSSYEQYF
TGCGCCAGCAGCCAAGAACTCGGCAGCTCCTACGAGCAGTACTTC
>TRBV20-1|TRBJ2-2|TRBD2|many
CSAGALAENTGELFF
TGCAGTGCTGGGGCACTAGCGGAGAACACCGGGGAGCTGTTTTTT
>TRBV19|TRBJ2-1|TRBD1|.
CASSIEEDRGSYNEQFF
TGTGCCAGTAGTATAGAGGAGGACAGGGGCTCCTACAATGAGCAGTTCTTC
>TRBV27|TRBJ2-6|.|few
CASSTDRMDSGANVLTF
TGTGCCAGCAGTACGGACAGAATGGACTCTGGGGCCAACGTCCTGACTTTC
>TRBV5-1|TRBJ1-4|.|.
CASSLRGFNEKLFF
TGCGCCAGCAGCTTGAGGGGATTCAATGAAAAACTGTTTTTT
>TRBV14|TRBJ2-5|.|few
CASSQDYKTQYF
TGTGCCAGCAGCCAAGATTACAAGACCCAGTACTTC
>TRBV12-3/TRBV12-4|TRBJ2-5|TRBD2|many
CASSLGVAGGGETQYF
TGTGCCAGCAGCTTGGGGGTAGCGGGAGGAGGGGAGACCCAGTACTTC
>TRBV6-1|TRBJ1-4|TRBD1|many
CASSKDRRATNEKLFF
TGTGCCAGCAGTAAGGACAGGCGTGCAACTAATGAAAAACTGTTTTTT
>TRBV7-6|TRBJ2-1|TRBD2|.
CASSLAVSREKIPLYNEQFF
TGTGCCAGCAGCTTAGCTGTGTCGCGGGAGAAGATCCCCCTCTACAATGAGCAGTTCTTC
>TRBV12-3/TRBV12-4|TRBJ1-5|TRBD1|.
CASSNRDRGQPQHF
TGTGCCAGCAGCAACCGGGACAGGGGGCAGCCCCAGCATTTT
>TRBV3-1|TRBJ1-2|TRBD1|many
CASSQAGQGSYGYTF
TGTGCCAGCAGCCAAGCTGGACAGGGGAGCTATGGCTACACCTTC
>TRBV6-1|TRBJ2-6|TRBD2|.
CAVQSGGSGANVLTF
TGTGCCGTTCAATCCGGGGGGTCTGGGGCCAACGTCCTGACTTTC
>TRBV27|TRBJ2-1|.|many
CASSLNRHNEQFF
TGTGCCAGCAGTTTAAATAGACACAATGAGCAGTTCTTC
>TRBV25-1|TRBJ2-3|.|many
CASSGGSTDTQYF
TGTGCCAGCAGTGGTGGGAGCACAGATACGCAGTATTTT
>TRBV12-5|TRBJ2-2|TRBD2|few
CASGFKTSGHTGELFF
TGTGCTAGTGGTTTTAAGACTAGCGGTCACACCGGGGAGCTGTTTTTT
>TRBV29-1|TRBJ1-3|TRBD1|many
CSVPGQGSGNTIYF
TGCAGCGTGCCGGGACAGGGATCTGGAAACACCATATATTTT
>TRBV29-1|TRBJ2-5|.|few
CSTTPQETQYF
TGCAGCACTACCCCACAAGAGACCCAGTACTTC
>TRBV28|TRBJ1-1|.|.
CASSLALGQGNTEAFF
TGTGCCAGCAGTTTGGCCTTGGGACAAGGGAACACTGAAGCTTTCTTT
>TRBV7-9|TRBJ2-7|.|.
CASSLVPSDSIEYEQYF
TGTGCCAGCAGCTTAGTTCCCTCCGACAGTATAGAGTACGAGCAGTACTTC
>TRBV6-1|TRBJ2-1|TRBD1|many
CASSEFEGTGYNEQFF
TGTGCCAGCAGTGAATTTGAGGGGACAGGGTACAATGAGCAGTTCTTC
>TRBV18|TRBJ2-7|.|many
CASSPPLGREQYF
TGTGCCAGCTCACCACCACTAGGGCGAGAGCAGTACTTC
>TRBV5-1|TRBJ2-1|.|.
CASSLFSQDNEQFF
TGCGCCAGCAGCTTGTTCTCCCAAGACAATGAGCAGTTCTTC
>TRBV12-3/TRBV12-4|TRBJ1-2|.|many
CASSFAGHGYTF
TGTGCCAGCAGTTTTGCAGGGCATGGCTACACCTTC
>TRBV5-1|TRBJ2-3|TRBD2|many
CASGLAGTDTQYF
TGCGCCAGCGGACTAGCGGGCACAGATACGCAGTATTTT
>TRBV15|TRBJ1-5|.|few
CATSRDYSGTNQPQHF
TGTGCCACCAGCAGAGATTATTCAGGGACCAATCAGCCCCAGCATTTT
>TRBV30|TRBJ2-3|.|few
CAWSYQGGITDTQYF
TGTGCCTGGAGTTATCAGGGTGGAATCACAGATACGCAGTATTTT
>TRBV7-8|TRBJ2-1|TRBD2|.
CASSPRTSGSDNEQFF
TGTGCCAGCAGCCCTCGGACTAGCGGGTCCGACAATGAGCAGTTCTTC
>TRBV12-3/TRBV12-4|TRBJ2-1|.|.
CASRPLSYNEQFF
TGTGCCAGCAGACCTCTAAGTTACAATGAGCAGTTCTTC
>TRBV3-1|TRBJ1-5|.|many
CASSQVLDRQPQHF
TGTGCCAGCAGCCAAGTCCTCGACAGACAGCCCCAGCATTTT
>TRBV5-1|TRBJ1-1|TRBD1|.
CASSFSTGGNTEAFF
TGCGCCAGCAGCTTCTCGACAGGGGGGAACACTGAAGCTTTCTTT
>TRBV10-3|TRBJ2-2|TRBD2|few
CAIKRRAGVTGELFF
TGTGCCATCAAGAGAAGAGCGGGAGTGACCGGGGAGCTGTTTTTT
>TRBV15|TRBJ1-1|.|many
CATSRKTGSNTEAFF
TGTGCCACCAGCAGAAAGACAGGCTCGAACACTGAAGCTTTCTTT
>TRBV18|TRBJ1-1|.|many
CASSQQAMNTEAFF
TGTGCCAGCTCCCAACAAGCCATGAACACTGAAGCTTTCTTT
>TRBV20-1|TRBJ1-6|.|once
CSARDSGKGDSPLHF
TGCAGTGCTAGAGATTCGGGGAAAGGGGATTCACCCCTCCACTTT
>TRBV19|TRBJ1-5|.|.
CASSIVGLPSSNQPQHF
TGTGCCAGTAGTATTGTGGGCCTACCATCTAGCAATCAGCCCCAGCATTTT
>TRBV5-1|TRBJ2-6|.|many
CASSRGNSGANVLTF
TGCGCCAGCAGTAGGGGAAACTCTGGGGCCAACGTCCTGACTTTC
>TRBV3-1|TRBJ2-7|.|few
CASSQESFSSYEQYF
TGTGCCAGCAGCCAAGAGAGCTTCTCCTCCTACGAGCAGTACTTC
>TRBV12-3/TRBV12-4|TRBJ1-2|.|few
CASSFKPNYGYTF
TGTGCCAGCAGTTTCAAACCTAACTATGGCTACACCTTC
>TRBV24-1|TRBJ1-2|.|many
CATSEPGTAFGYTF
TGTGCCACCAGTGAGCCCGGGACGGCTTTTGGCTACACCTTC
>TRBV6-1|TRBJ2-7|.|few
CASNLYGPLYEQYF
TGTGCCAGCAACTTATACGGCCCTCTTTACGAGCAGTACTTC
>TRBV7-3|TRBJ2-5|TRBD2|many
CASSLIGSGSGETQYF
TGTGCCAGCAGCTTAATCGGTAGCGGGAGCGGAGAGACCCAGTACTTC
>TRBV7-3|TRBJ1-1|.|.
CASSTGTMNTEALF
TGTGCCAGCAGCACAGGGACCATGAACACTGAAGCTCTCTTT
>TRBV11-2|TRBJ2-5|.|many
CASSSYGGGGETQYF
TGTGCCAGCAGCTCCTATGGCGGTGGGGGCGAGACCCAGTACTTC
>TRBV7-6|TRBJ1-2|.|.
CASSPLRGQINYGYAF
TGTGCCAGCAGCCCCCTCCGGGGGCAAATCAACTATGGCTACGCCTTC
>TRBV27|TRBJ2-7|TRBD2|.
CASSLSGGSLSYEQYF
TGTGCCAGCAGTTTATCTGGCGGGAGTTTAAGCTACGAGCAGTACTTC
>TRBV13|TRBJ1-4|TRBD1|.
CASSFATGPNEKLFF
TGTGCCAGCAGCTTCGCGACAGGGCCTAATGAAAAACTGTTTTTT
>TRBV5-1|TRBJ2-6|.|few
CASSIDLSGANVLTF
TGCGCCAGCAGCATAGATTTATCTGGGGCCAACGTCCTGACTTTC
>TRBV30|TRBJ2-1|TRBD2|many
CAWNLAGVFNEQFF
TGTGCCTGGAATCTAGCGGGAGTCTTCAATGAGCAGTTCTTC